Listed here are 22 T cell receptor beta chains from one sample, sequenced in a study of T cell responses to AZD1222 COVID-19 vaccine. The method was immunoSEQ multiplex PCR; TCRdb's version includes in-frame clones alone and lacks a portion of them. The repertoire holds about 48,000 clones, just over 85% seen once, with less than 9% in the top ten. The starting material was peripheral blood, obtained 28 days after the second AZD1222 dose. The source is an adult who received the AZD1222 COVID-19 vaccine.

The V and J genes are TRBV5-1 and TRBJ2-2; the D is unclear. V was shortened by 5 bases and J by 4 bases, with 18 bases between the two germline ends. There are 16 residues in the CDR3. Germline V gives CDR1 SGHRS, CDR2 YFSETQ. The CDR3 bases are TGCGCCAGCAGGATTAGTGGGGTAGCCGGCACCGGGGAGCTGTTTTTT. This gives the protein CASRISGVAGTGELFF.

V and J are TRBV5-1 and TRBJ2-3, with D possibly TRBD1 on 5 matching bases. Germline V gene data show CDR1 as SGHRS and CDR2 as YFSETQ. Trimming removed 2 bases from V and 0 bases from J, with 13 bases in between. The CDR3 spans 16 residues. The CDR3 DNA is TGCGCCAGCAGCTTTAGTGGGGCGGAGAGCACAGATACGCAGTATTTT. Its translation: CASSFSGAESTDTQYF.

The rearrangement links TRBV19 to TRBJ2-3, with D maybe TRBD1 (6 bases). Germline CDR1 LNHDA, CDR2 SQIVND (reference sequence). The CDR3 runs 15 residues. The CDR3 reads CAPVLTGKQRDTQYF. In DNA, the CDR3 is TGTGCTCCGGTACTAACAGGGAAGCAGAGGGATACGCAGTATTTT. Full variable domain (rest looked up from reference TRBV19 and TRBJ2-3): DGGITQSPKYLFRKEGQNVTLSCEQNLNHDAMYWYRQDPGQGLRLIYYSQIVNDFQKGDIAEGYSVSREKKESFPLTVTSAQKNPTAFYLCAPVLTGKQRDTQYFGPGTRLTVL.

This rearrangement joins TRBV5-4 to TRBJ1-4; TRBD1 is a possible D gene (5 bases). The CDR3 consists of 12 residues. CDR1 and CDR2 from the germline V gene are SGHNT and YYREEE (reference sequence). Trimming shortened V by 5 bases and J by 6 bases, and 8 bases separated the two germline ends. CDR3 DNA sequence: TGTGCCAGCAGTTCGACAGATGAAAAACTGTTTTTT. It encodes CASSSTDEKLFF.

The sample holds a few counts of this clone. This chain links TRBV5-6 with TRBJ2-7; 8 nucleotides match TRBD2. This CDR3 is 12 amino acids long. The ends lost 4 bases at V and 3 bases at J; junction bases unmatched: 0. Germline CDR1 SGHDT, CDR2 YYEEEE. The CDR3 DNA follows: TGTGCCAGCAGCAGCGGGGGCTACGAGCAGTACTTC. It specifies CASSSGGYEQYF.

This chain links TRBV18 with TRBJ2-3, with TRBD1 as a possible D gene (7 bases). The CDR3 is made up of 14 amino acids. Germline assignment: CDR1 KGHSH and CDR2 LQKENI. Trimming pared 3 bases from V and 10 bases from J, leaving 17 bases between. The CDR3 loop is CASSPPQGGEPQYF. Written as DNA, the CDR3 is TGTGCCAGCTCACCGCCGCAGGGGGGCGAACCGCAGTATTTT.

The genes are TRBV28 and TRBJ2-7; 14 bases fit TRBD2. The CDR3 consists of 15 residues. With 5 bases clipped from V and 6 bases from J, the junction kept 6 bases outside the gene matches. Germline CDR1 and CDR2: MDHEN and SYDVKM. CDR3 nucleotide sequence: TGTGCCAGCAGTCCCGGGACTAGCGGGAGCGGCGAGCAGTACTTC. Translating gives CASSPGTSGSGEQYF.

The V gene is TRBV28, the J gene TRBJ1-5; 8 bases map to TRBD1. Germline loops: CDR1 MDHEN, CDR2 SYDVKM. The CDR3 totals 13 residues. J was trimmed by 6 bases and V by 7 bases; bases with no gene match: 5. Written as DNA, the CDR3 is TGTGCCAGCACTGGACAGGGCGGTCAGCCCCAGCATTTT. Translating gives CASTGQGGQPQHF. Using reference TRBV28 and TRBJ1-5 for the parts outside the CDR3, the full variable domain is DVKVTQSSRYLVKRTGEKVFLECVQDMDHENMFWYRQDPGLGLRLIYFSYDVKMKEKGDIPEGYSVSREKKERFSLILESASTNQTSMYLCASTGQGGQPQHFGDGTRLSIL.

The gene calls are TRBV19 and TRBJ1-4; 7 bases match TRBD1. V shed 4 bases, J shed 3 bases, and the junction held 11 bases outside the gene matches. From germline, CDR1 is LNHDA and CDR2 SQIVND (reference sequence). The CDR3 covers 17 residues. The CDR3 loop is CASSRIGTARSNEKLFF. In DNA form, the CDR3 reads TGTGCCAGTAGTAGGATCGGGACAGCGAGATCTAATGAAAAACTGTTTTTT.

The chain has TRBV19 and TRBJ1-5; 7 bases line up with TRBD1. V trimming: 10 bases; J trimming: 3 bases; junction bases outside the gene matches: 9. Germline lookup yields CDR1 LNHDA and CDR2 SQIVND (reference sequence). The CDR3 has 14 residues. The CDR3 DNA follows: TGTGCCACCTCCGACAGGGCCGCCAATCAGCCCCAGCATTTT. It encodes CATSDRAANQPQHF.

The chain employs TRBV4-3 and TRBJ1-4, with no clear D. CDR1 is LGHNA, CDR2 YSLEER, per germline. This CDR3 has 16 amino acids. V was shortened by 1 base and J by 0 bases, with 9 bases between the two germline ends. CDR3 in amino acids: CASSQGWSATNEKLFF. The CDR3 DNA follows: TGCGCCAGCAGCCAAGGATGGTCTGCAACTAATGAAAAACTGTTTTTT.

This clone was detected only once. The chain couples TRBV30 to TRBJ2-2; TRBD2 might be the D (5 bases). From germline, CDR1 is GTSNPN and CDR2 SVGIG (reference sequence). CDR3 length: 14 residues. Deletions cut 4 bases from V and 3 bases from J, with 12 bases between. CDR3 coding DNA: TGTGCCTGGACGGAGCGGACTGACACCGGGGAGCTGTTTTTT. Protein: CAWTERTDTGELFF.

The chain is built from TRBV5-5 and TRBJ2-7; D possibly corresponds to TRBD1 (5 bases). This CDR3 is 13 amino acids long. The germline V gene encodes CDR1 SGHKS and CDR2 YYEKEE (reference sequence). Between the trimmed V and J ends, which lost 2 bases and 6 bases, there was a span of 12 bases. CDR3 DNA sequence: TGTGCCAGCAGCTTTCAAGGGGTGGGCGAGCAGTACTTC. Residues: CASSFQGVGEQYF.

This clone was seen only a few times. The chain has TRBV7-9 and TRBJ2-7; D may correspond to TRBD1 or TRBD2 (5 bases each). Germline assignment: CDR1 SEHNR and CDR2 FQNEAQ (reference sequence). The germline V and J ends were trimmed by 5 bases and 4 bases, with 15 bases remaining between them. There are 14 residues in the CDR3. CDR3 sequence: CASSRAGAIYEQYF. Here the CDR3 DNA reads TGTGCCAGCAGCCGAGCCGGGGCGATTTACGAGCAGTACTTC.

The gene calls are TRBV27 and TRBJ1-3; no definite D call. The germline V gene encodes CDR1 MNHEY and CDR2 SMNVEV (reference sequence). V lost 4 bases, J lost 0 bases, and 13 bases lay in between. The CDR3 loop spans 16 amino acids. In DNA, the CDR3 is TGTGCCAGCAGTTGGAAGGGCCTGAACTCTGGAAACACCATATATTTT. Amino acid sequence: CASSWKGLNSGNTIYF.

The rearrangement uses TRBV14 and TRBJ2-7, with D unclear. The length of the CDR3 is 15 residues. Trimming removed 0 bases at V and 2 bases at J, with 11 bases between. The V gene's germline CDR1 is SGHDN and CDR2 FVKESK. The CDR3 DNA reads TGTGCCAGCAGCCAAGAAGCTAGAACAGCCTACGAGCAGTACTTC. Translating it yields CASSQEARTAYEQYF.

The rearrangement links TRBV19 to TRBJ1-1, with D unresolved. The length of the CDR3 is 14 residues. Trimming shortened V by 4 bases and J by 5 bases, and 14 bases separated the two germline ends. The germline CDR1 and CDR2 sequences are LNHDA and SQIVND (reference sequence). CDR3 coding DNA: TGTGCCAGTAGTACTAACCCTGGGCGGACTGAAGCTTTCTTT. It translates to CASSTNPGRTEAFF.

The rearrangement links TRBV28 to TRBJ2-5, with a weak D call TRBD1 (6 bases). The V gene's germline CDR1 is MDHEN and CDR2 SYDVKM. Deletions cut 6 bases from V and 2 bases from J, with 16 bases between. This CDR3 contains 15 residues. This chain's CDR3 is CASSTFWTDQETQYF. DNA for the CDR3: TGTGCCAGCAGCACTTTCTGGACAGATCAAGAGACCCAGTACTTC. Full variable domain (remainder filled in from reference TRBV28 and TRBJ2-5): DVKVTQSSRYLVKRTGEKVFLECVQDMDHENMFWYRQDPGLGLRLIYFSYDVKMKEKGDIPEGYSVSREKKERFSLILESASTNQTSMYLCASSTFWTDQETQYFGPGTRLLVL.

This rearrangement joins TRBV28 to TRBJ1-2; the D gene is possibly TRBD1 (5 bases). Deletions cut 3 bases from V and 3 bases from J, with 8 bases between. There are 13 residues in the CDR3. Germline-derived CDR1 and CDR2 are MDHEN and SYDVKM. The DNA for the CDR3 is TGTGCCAGCAGTTTTGCCAGGGACTATGGCTACACCTTC. This sequence encodes CASSFARDYGYTF.

The rearrangement joins TRBV5-4 to TRBJ1-4, with D uncertain. Germline CDR1 reads SGHNT; CDR2 reads YYREEE (reference sequence). The CDR3 runs to 13 residues. V was trimmed by 4 bases and J by 11 bases, leaving 15 bases between them. CDR3: CASSPDGTAKLFF. DNA of the CDR3: TGTGCCAGCAGCCCGGACGGAACTGCGAAACTGTTTTTT. The variable domain in full, with the rest retrieved from reference TRBV5-4 and TRBJ1-4, is ETGVTQSPTHLIKTRGQQVTLRCSSQSGHNTVSWYQQALGQGPQFIFQYYREEENGRGNFPPRFSGLQFPNYSSELNVNALELDDSALYLCASSPDGTAKLFFGSGTQLSVL.

In its sample, this clone was seen once. J is TRBJ1-5 and V is TRBV18, with 7 bases matching TRBD1. Unmatched junction bases numbered 1, after V lost 4 bases and J lost 1 base. This CDR3 is 14 amino acids long. The germline V gene encodes CDR1 KGHSH and CDR2 LQKENI. The CDR3: CASSQGASNQPQHF. DNA of the CDR3: TGTGCCAGCTCACAGGGGGCGAGCAATCAGCCCCAGCATTTT.

The chain is built from TRBV11-3 and TRBJ2-7, with a tentative D call TRBD2 (6 bases). The CDR3 length is 14 residues. CDR1 is SGHNT and CDR2 is YENEEA in the germline V gene. V lost 4 bases, J lost 3 bases, and 13 bases lay in between. CDR3 region: CASSSRRGLYEQYF. Here the CDR3 DNA reads TGTGCCAGCAGCTCCCGGCGGGGACTCTACGAGCAGTACTTC.